This T cell receptor beta chain was recovered during a study of T cells expressing NK-cell markers. The wider study: Most of the eight sequenced donors tested HCMV-seropositive; one tested seronegative. Overall study findings and caveats: Expanded clones of NKG2C+ T cells had an unclear HCMV specificity. Six or seven donors carried dominant NKG2C+ clonotypes that made up roughly 1.0-7.0% of their CD8+ T cells.

With regard to this clonotype: Its target is unknown.

Production of TCR beta cDNA relied on 5'RACE template switching with UMIs. TCRdb re-analyzed the 5' RACE reads; it lists each CDR3 protein once, without DNA. The sample totals about 370,000 distinct CDR3 sequences. Sequencing was done on a sample of blood T cells: a sorted CD56 or NKG2C T cell subset, CD4+ or CD8+ T cells, or bulk PBMC T cells (not recorded which). The TCR sequence derives from a woman aged 45 to 65 in good health.

The CDR3 loop reads CASRGAAGARYEQYF. The chain employs TRBV11-2 and TRBJ2-7; TCRdb's D gene call, TRBD1, goes unchecked for lack of DNA. The CDR3 runs to 15 residues. CDR1 is SGHAT and CDR2 is FQNNGV in the germline V gene.